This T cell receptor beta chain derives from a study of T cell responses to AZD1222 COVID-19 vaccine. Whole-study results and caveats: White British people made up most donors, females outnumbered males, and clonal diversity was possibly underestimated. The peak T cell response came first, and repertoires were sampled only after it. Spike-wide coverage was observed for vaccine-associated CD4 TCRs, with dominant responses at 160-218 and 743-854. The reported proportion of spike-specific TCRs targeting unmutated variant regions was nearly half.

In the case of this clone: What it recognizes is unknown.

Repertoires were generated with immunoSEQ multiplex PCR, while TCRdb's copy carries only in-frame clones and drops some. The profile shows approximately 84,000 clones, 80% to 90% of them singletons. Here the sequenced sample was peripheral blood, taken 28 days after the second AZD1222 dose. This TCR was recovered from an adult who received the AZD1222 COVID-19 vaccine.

The DNA of the CDR3 is TGTGCCAGCAGCGTCCGGGAAGCGGGTTCACCCCTCCACTTT. This encodes CASSVREAGSPLHF. The rearrangement links TRBV9 to TRBJ1-6, with no clear D. The germline V gene encodes CDR1 SGDLS and CDR2 YYNGEE. The CDR3 sequence is 14 residues long. V lost 2 bases and J 9 bases, leaving 12 bases between the germline ends.